Below, 31 T cell receptor beta chains from the same sample are listed, as sequenced in a study of blood T cell repertoires in COVID-19. The method was immunoSEQ multiplex PCR; TCRdb's version includes in-frame clones alone and lacks a portion of them. The sample records approximately 290,000 clones, approximately 89% being singletons. The specimen was peripheral blood. These receptors all come from a woman in her twenties or thirties with COVID-19, enrolled during active disease.

The J gene is TRBJ2-7, the V gene TRBV6-5; 8 nucleotides match TRBD1. There are 15 residues in the CDR3. CDR1 is MNHEY and CDR2 is SVGAGI in the germline V gene. The V and J ends lost 5 bases and 2 bases, in that order; junction bases with no gene match: 8. CDR3 bases: TGTGCCAGCAGTCCTACCGGGACAGGACCCTACGAGCAGTACTTC. This gives the protein CASSPTGTGPYEQYF.

The chain uses TRBV19 and TRBJ1-5; D uncertain. The V gene's germline CDR1 is LNHDA and CDR2 SQIVND (reference sequence). The germline V and J ends were trimmed by 3 bases and 3 bases, with 9 bases remaining between them. CDR3 length equals 14 residues. This CDR3 is CASSMGSNNQPQHF. CDR3 nucleotides: TGTGCCAGTAGTATGGGCTCAAACAATCAGCCCCAGCATTTT.

The gene calls are TRBV18 and TRBJ1-1; TRBD1 is a possible D gene (6 bases). Germline V gene lookup returns CDR1 KGHSH and CDR2 LQKENI. This CDR3 is 14 amino acids long. V gave up 2 bases and J gave up 4 bases, with 11 bases separating them. The CDR3 sequence: CASSPTGLPTEAFF. CDR3 sequence (DNA): TGTGCCAGCTCACCAACAGGGTTACCCACTGAAGCTTTCTTT.

V is TRBV5-1 and J is TRBJ1-1; D is ambiguous. CDR3 length equals 14 residues. Germline CDR1 is SGHRS and CDR2 is YFSETQ. The ends were cut back, 2 bases at V and 1 base at J, with 9 bases in the middle. CDR3 protein: CASSFAGENTEAFF. The CDR3, as DNA: TGCGCCAGCAGCTTCGCGGGAGAGAACACTGAAGCTTTCTTT.

The rearrangement joins TRBV28 to TRBJ1-5, with TRBD1 matching 9 bases. The CDR3 has 18 residues. Germline V gene sequence: CDR1 MDHEN, CDR2 SYDVKM. V dropped 4 bases and J dropped 4; count of bases not matched to a gene: 14. The DNA for the CDR3 is TGTGCCAGCAGTTCCCTAAACTTCGGGACAGGGCGAAATCAGCCCCAGCATTTT. It encodes CASSSLNFGTGRNQPQHF.

V is TRBV5-1 and J is TRBJ1-2, with 8 bases lining up with TRBD1. With 5 bases clipped from V and 4 bases from J, the junction kept 7 bases outside the gene matches. CDR1 SGHRS and CDR2 YFSETQ come from the germline V gene. This CDR3 spans 14 amino acids. The CDR3 DNA is TGCGCCAGCAGACTCGACAGGGGAGTCTATGGCTACACCTTC. Its protein product is CASRLDRGVYGYTF.

The chain has TRBV28 and TRBJ2-1; 11 bases fit TRBD1. Per germline, CDR1 MDHEN and CDR2 SYDVKM. The CDR3 runs 15 residues. Losses at the gene ends were 1 base for V and 7 bases for J; bases not matched to a gene: 3. The CDR3 DNA reads TGTGCCAGCAGTTTATTGGGACAGGGGGGGAATGAGCAGTTCTTC. The encoded protein is CASSLLGQGGNEQFF.

The rearrangement uses TRBV30 and TRBJ1-2; 12 bases fit TRBD1. CDR1 is GTSNPN and CDR2 is SVGIG in the germline V gene (reference sequence). V lost 2 bases, J lost 5 bases, and 12 bases stayed unmatched. The CDR3 sequence is 17 residues long. CDR3 DNA: TGTGCCTGGAGTCCATGGGGACAGGGGGCGCGAGGGTATGGCTACACCTTC. It yields the protein CAWSPWGQGARGYGYTF.

The chain combines TRBV5-1 with TRBJ1-2, with D perhaps TRBD1 (5 bases). V shed 5 bases and J shed 1 base, with 9 bases lying between them. Germline values: CDR1 SGHRS, CDR2 YFSETQ. CDR3 size: 13 residues. CDR3: CASRQAFNYGYTF. CDR3 coding DNA: TGCGCCAGCAGACAGGCCTTTAACTATGGCTACACCTTC.

This clone was counted only a few times. Other DNA sequences from this sample encode an identical CDR3 as well. The CDR3 coding sequence is TGTGCCAGCAGCCAGGGGGCAAACTATGGCTACACCTTC. Amino acid sequence: CASSQGANYGYTF. V gene TRBV3-1 (or the pseudogene TRBV3-2) combines with J gene TRBJ1-2, with D possibly TRBD1 on 6 matching bases. The V end lost 3 bases, the J end lost 2 bases, and 7 bases lay between the germline ends. CDR3 length equals 13 residues. The V gene's germline CDR1 is LGHDT and CDR2 YNNKEL (reference sequence).

The gene calls are TRBV27 and TRBJ1-1, with D unclear. Germline V gene lookup returns CDR1 MNHEY and CDR2 SMNVEV (reference sequence). The V end was cut by 5 bases, the J end by 1 base, with 11 bases between. The CDR3 is 14 amino acids. CDR3 nucleotide sequence: TGTGCCAGCAGTGGCTGGGCGTCGAACACTGAAGCTTTCTTT. Translation gives CASSGWASNTEAFF.

The chain carries TRBV20-1 and TRBJ1-5; D unclear. The germline V gene encodes CDR1 DFQATT and CDR2 SNEGSKA (reference sequence). This CDR3 has 15 amino acids. V was pared by 3 bases and J by 5 bases, with 17 bases between. The DNA of the CDR3 is TGCAGTGCTAGTTTCCCCAACTCGATCGATCAGCCCCAGCATTTT. It is translated as CSASFPNSIDQPQHF.

A single count supports this clone. The chain is built from TRBV13 and TRBJ2-5; 16 positions match TRBD2. Trimming at V came to 3 bases and at J to 5 bases, leaving 6 bases not matched to a gene. The germline CDR1 and CDR2 sequences are PRHDT and FYEKMQ (reference sequence). CDR3 length: 17 residues. The CDR3: CASSLGLAGGRGETQYF. CDR3 nucleotide sequence: TGTGCCAGCAGCTTGGGACTAGCGGGAGGGCGTGGGGAGACCCAGTACTTC.

The gene calls are TRBV19 and TRBJ1-2; 8 positions match TRBD1. The V gene's germline CDR1 is LNHDA and CDR2 SQIVND (reference sequence). V shed 1 base, J shed 4 bases, and the junction held 5 bases outside the gene matches. This CDR3 has 15 residues. CDR3 coding DNA: TGTGCCAGTAGTATAGGAGGACAGGGAACCTATGGCTACACCTTC. The encoded protein is CASSIGGQGTYGYTF.

This clone occurred once. The V gene is TRBV5-1, the J gene TRBJ2-2; a possible D gene is TRBD1 (7 bases). The V end was cut by 1 base, the J end by 4 bases, with 11 bases between. Germline lookup yields CDR1 SGHRS and CDR2 YFSETQ. The CDR3 is 15 amino acids. In DNA, the CDR3 is TGCGCCAGCAGCTTGTTGCAGGGGGGCACCGGGGAGCTGTTTTTT. This sequence encodes CASSLLQGGTGELFF. Together with reference TRBV5-1 and TRBJ2-2, the CDR3 gives the full variable domain: KAGVTQTPRYLIKTRGQQVTLSCSPISGHRSVSWYQQTPGQGLQFLFEYFSETQRNKGNFPGRFSGRQFSNSRSEMNVSTLELGDSALYLCASSLLQGGTGELFFGEGSRLTVL.

The chain recombines TRBV6-6 with TRBJ1-3, with TRBD1 matching over 10 bases. Trimming removed 4 bases from V and 2 bases from J; junction bases left unmatched: 2. This CDR3 comprises 15 residues. Germline-derived CDR1 and CDR2 are MNHNY and SVGAGI (reference sequence). The CDR3 loop is CASSSGTGAGNTIYF. In nucleotides, the CDR3 is TGTGCCAGCAGTTCCGGGACAGGGGCTGGAAACACCATATATTTT.

The CDR3 DNA reads TGCGCCAGCAGCCTCTTCGGACAGGGAGGCAATCAGCCCCAGCATTTT. It encodes CASSLFGQGGNQPQHF. The chain carries TRBV4-1 and TRBJ1-5, with TRBD1 identical over 8 bases. This CDR3 is built from 16 residues. Germline assignment: CDR1 MGHRA and CDR2 YSYEKL. After removal of 4 bases from V and 2 bases from J, the junction contained 7 bases not matched to a gene.

The chain has TRBV9 and TRBJ2-2, with D unresolved. The CDR3 loop spans 13 amino acids. V dropped 4 bases and J dropped 6 bases, with 10 bases sitting between them. CDR1 and CDR2 (germline): SGDLS, YYNGEE. The CDR3 sequence: CASSQGSSGELFF. The CDR3 bases are TGTGCCAGCAGCCAAGGTAGCTCCGGGGAGCTGTTTTTT.

DNA for the CDR3: TGCAGCGCCCTCGAACAGGGATTGAATGGCTACACCTTC. Translating gives CSALEQGLNGYTF. The chain carries TRBV29-1 and TRBJ1-2; tentative D call: TRBD1 (6 bases). Germline CDR1 is SQVTM and CDR2 is ANQGSEA. V gave up 7 bases and J gave up 6 bases, with 18 bases separating them. The CDR3 runs 13 residues.

The chain recombines TRBV5-1 with TRBJ2-2, with TRBD2 matching over 11 bases. CDR1 is SGHRS and CDR2 is YFSETQ in the germline V gene. This CDR3 spans 16 amino acids. J was trimmed by 3 bases and V by 4 bases; bases with no gene match: 5. CDR3 sequence: CASSPLAGGDTGELFF. In DNA form, the CDR3 reads TGCGCCAGCAGCCCGCTAGCGGGAGGAGACACCGGGGAGCTGTTTTTT.

The chain joins TRBV24-1 to TRBJ2-1; TRBD1 agrees at 9 bases. The CDR3 sequence is 16 residues long. Trimming cost V 1 base and J 6 bases; bases outside gene matches: 6. Germline CDR1 reads KGHDR; CDR2 reads SFDVKD. Here the CDR3 reads CATSDFSRTGANEQFF. The DNA for the CDR3 is TGTGCCACCAGTGATTTTTCGAGGACAGGGGCCAATGAGCAGTTCTTC.

This clone was counted between two and nine times. The rearrangement joins TRBV6-5 to TRBJ1-6, with TRBD1 identical over 7 bases. Germline CDR1 and CDR2: MNHEY and SVGAGI. V was clipped by 8 bases and J by 7 bases; unmatched bases: 8. The CDR3 totals 14 residues. The CDR3 protein is CASARDSLNSPLHF. CDR3 DNA: TGTGCCAGCGCCCGGGACAGCCTCAATTCACCCCTCCACTTT.

This clone has more than one count but fewer than ten. One junction end does not reproduce the germline sequence, and a read error may be involved. The V call is TRBV5-8, the J call TRBJ2-7; 10 bases are a match to TRBD2. Germline V gives CDR1 SGHTS, CDR2 YDEGEE. CDR3 length: 11 amino acids. The DNA for the CDR3 is TGTGCCAGCAGCGGGGGACTAGCGAGAGACTTC. Translated: CASSGGLARDF.

V is TRBV15 and J is TRBJ2-3, with D possibly TRBD2 on 5 matching bases. CDR1 is LNHNV, CDR2 YYDKDF, per germline (reference sequence). The CDR3 spans 16 residues. Trimming pared 0 bases from V and 5 bases from J, leaving 15 bases between. The CDR3 region is CATSRDFAPGGDTQYF. The CDR3 coding sequence is TGTGCCACCAGCAGAGATTTCGCCCCAGGAGGAGATACGCAGTATTTT.

The rearrangement uses TRBV19 and TRBJ1-1, with TRBD1 matching 12 bases. The junction had 10 bases not matched to a gene; V was cut back by 5 bases and J by 6 bases. This CDR3 region has 16 residues. CDR1 LNHDA and CDR2 SQIVND come from the germline V gene (reference sequence). CDR3 protein: CASSLRDRGQGAEAFF. DNA for the CDR3: TGTGCCAGTAGTCTCCGGGACAGGGGGCAGGGGGCTGAAGCTTTCTTT.

The rearrangement uses TRBV28 and TRBJ2-4; 7 nucleotides line up with TRBD2. V lost 6 bases to trimming and J lost 3 bases; unmatched junction nucleotides: 5. CDR3 length: 14 residues. Germline V CDR1 and CDR2: MDHEN, SYDVKM. CDR3 protein: CASSSRGVKNIQYF. CDR3 in DNA: TGTGCCAGCAGCTCCCGGGGGGTCAAAAACATTCAGTACTTC.

The V and J genes are TRBV19 and TRBJ1-5, with 11 bases matching TRBD1. The CDR3 contains 16 residues. Germline CDR1 LNHDA, CDR2 SQIVND (reference sequence). The V and J ends lost 3 bases and 5 bases, in that order; junction bases with no gene match: 6. CDR3 nucleotides: TGTGCCAGTAGTATGGACAGGGGGCGCGGAGATCAGCCCCAGCATTTT. This encodes CASSMDRGRGDQPQHF.

The chain has TRBV5-6 and TRBJ2-7; 10 bases are shared with TRBD2. The CDR3 has 16 residues. V was pared by 0 bases and J by 2 bases, with 5 bases of the junction left unmatched. The germline V gene encodes CDR1 SGHDT and CDR2 YYEEEE. The CDR3 is CASSLGALAGTYEQYF. DNA of the CDR3: TGTGCCAGCAGCTTGGGGGCACTAGCGGGAACCTACGAGCAGTACTTC.

The chain has TRBV30 and TRBJ1-6; D gene ambiguous. The germline gives CDR1 GTSNPN, CDR2 SVGIG (reference sequence). The CDR3 length is 15 residues. V was shortened by 0 bases and J by 0 bases, with 6 bases between the two germline ends. Here the CDR3 reads CAWSVIGSYNSPLHF. The CDR3 DNA reads TGTGCCTGGAGTGTAATCGGCTCCTATAATTCACCCCTCCACTTT.

This sequence joins TRBV19 and TRBJ1-5; D call uncertain. This CDR3 region has 14 residues. In germline, CDR1 is LNHDA, CDR2 SQIVND (reference sequence). V lost 3 bases to trimming and J lost 2 bases, with 8 bases between them. The CDR3 DNA reads as TGTGCCAGTAGTATGGAAGGAGGCAATCAGCCCCAGCATTTT. It encodes CASSMEGGNQPQHF.

J is TRBJ1-1 and V is TRBV5-1; D gene unclear. This CDR3 region has 14 residues. Trimming cost V 0 bases and J 4 bases, with 10 bases left between them. Germline V gene sequence: CDR1 SGHRS, CDR2 YFSETQ. The CDR3 region is CASSLAAGGTEAFF. The CDR3 DNA reads TGCGCCAGCAGCTTGGCCGCCGGAGGCACTGAAGCTTTCTTT.